This paragraph reports one T cell receptor beta chain. This CDR3 is 14 amino acids long. Trimming took 6 bases from V and 7 from J; bases not matched to a gene: 15. Per germline, CDR1 SQVTM and CDR2 ANQGSEA. The investigators reverse transcribed all of the isolated RNA, so they sequenced expressed TCRB transcripts. Here immunoSEQ multiplex PCR was the method, and the copy in TCRdb shows in-frame clones only, minus some. The table has about 230,000 clones, 7.5% to 10% seen once. This specimen comes from a study of beta chain features in type 1 diabetes. The rearrangement joins TRBV29-1 to TRBJ2-7, with 7 bases fitting TRBD2. The origin of this receptor is a woman aged 18-30 years in good health. Sequenced input: naive CD4+ T cells from blood. In DNA, the CDR3 is TGCAGCGTGGCCCGGGTAGGGGACTACGAGGAGCAGTACTTC. Its translation: CSVARVGDYEEQYF.